This TCR beta chain was recorded in a study of T-cell memory formation after mild COVID-19. One entry per CDR3 protein, called by TCRdb with MiXCR from the 5' RACE reads. The sample includes hundreds of thousands of distinct CDR3 sequences, 15% to 20% seen only once; the top ten take about a fifth. V was pared by 4 bases and J by 3 bases, with 24 bases between. Germline V gene sequence: CDR1 KGHSH, CDR2 LQKENI. The CDR3 extends over 18 amino acids. This clonotype was seen a handful of times. The clonotype comes from a young man who had mild COVID-19 (a few samples of this study predate the infection). Cell type and time point are not known. This chain connects TRBV18 to TRBJ1-1; tentative D call: TRBD1 (5 bases). The sequenced sample was PBMCs or a T cell subset sorted from them (not recorded which). CDR3 in DNA: TGTGCCAGCTCACTTAATCTTCGAGGGACCGGGAGGGACACTGAAGCTTTCTTT. It codes for CASSLNLRGTGRDTEAFF. The variable domain in full, completed from reference TRBV18 and TRBJ1-1, reads NAGVMQNPRHLVRRRGQEARLRCSPMKGHSHVYWYRQLPEEGLKFMVYLQKENIIDESGMPKERFSAEFPKEGPSILRIQQVVRGDSAAYFCASSLNLRGTGRDTEAFFGQGTRLTVV.